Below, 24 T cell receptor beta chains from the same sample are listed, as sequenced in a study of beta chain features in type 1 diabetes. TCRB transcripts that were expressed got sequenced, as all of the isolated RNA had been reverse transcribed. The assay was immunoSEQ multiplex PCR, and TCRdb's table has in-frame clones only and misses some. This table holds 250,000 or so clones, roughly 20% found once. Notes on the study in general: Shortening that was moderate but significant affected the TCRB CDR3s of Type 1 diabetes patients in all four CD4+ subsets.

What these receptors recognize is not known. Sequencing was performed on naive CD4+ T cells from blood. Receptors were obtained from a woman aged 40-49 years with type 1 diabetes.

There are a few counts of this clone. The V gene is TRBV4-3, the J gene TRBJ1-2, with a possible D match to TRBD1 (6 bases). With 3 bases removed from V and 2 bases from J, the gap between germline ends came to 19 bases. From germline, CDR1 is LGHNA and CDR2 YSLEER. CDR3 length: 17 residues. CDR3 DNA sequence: TGCGCCAGCAGCCACGATCCTACAGGGTTCCCGAACTATGGCTACACCTTC. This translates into CASSHDPTGFPNYGYTF.

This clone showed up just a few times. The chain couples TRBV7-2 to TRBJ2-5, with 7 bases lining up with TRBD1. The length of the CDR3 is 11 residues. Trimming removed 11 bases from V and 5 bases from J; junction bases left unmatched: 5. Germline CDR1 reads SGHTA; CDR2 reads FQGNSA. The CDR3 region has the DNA TGTGCCGGAAGACAGGGCGAGACCCAGTACTTC. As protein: CAGRQGETQYF. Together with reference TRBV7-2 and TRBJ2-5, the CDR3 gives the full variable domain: GAGVSQSPSNKVTEKGKDVELRCDPISGHTALYWYRQSLGQGLEFLIYFQGNSAPDKSGLPSDRFSAERTGGSVSTLTIQRTQQEDSAVYLCAGRQGETQYFGPGTRLLVL.

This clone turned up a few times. The CDR3 DNA sequence: TGTGCCAGCAGCCCCACCCGGACTACAATCTACGAGCAGTACTTC. Amino acid sequence: CASSPTRTTIYEQYF. V and J are TRBV9 and TRBJ2-7, with D possibly TRBD2 on 6 matching bases. Germline loops: CDR1 SGDLS, CDR2 YYNGEE. The CDR3 spans 15 residues. The ends were cut back, 4 bases at V and 3 bases at J, with 17 bases in the middle.

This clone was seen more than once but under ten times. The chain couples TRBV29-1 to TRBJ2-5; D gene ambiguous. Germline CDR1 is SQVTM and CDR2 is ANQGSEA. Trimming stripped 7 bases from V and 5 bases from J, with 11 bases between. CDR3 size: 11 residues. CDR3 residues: CSDEVEETQYF. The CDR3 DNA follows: TGCAGCGACGAGGTAGAGGAGACCCAGTACTTC.

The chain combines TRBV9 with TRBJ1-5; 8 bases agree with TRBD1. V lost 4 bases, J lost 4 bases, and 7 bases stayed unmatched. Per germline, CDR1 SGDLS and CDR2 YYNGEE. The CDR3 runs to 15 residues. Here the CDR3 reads CASSPGQGGNQPQHF. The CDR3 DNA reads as TGTGCCAGCAGCCCCGGACAGGGCGGGAATCAGCCCCAGCATTTT. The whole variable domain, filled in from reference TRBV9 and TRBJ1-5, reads DSGVTQTPKHLITATGQRVTLRCSPRSGDLSVYWYQQSLDQGLQFLIQYYNGEERAKGNILERFSAQQFPDLHSELNLSSLELGDSALYFCASSPGQGGNQPQHFGDGTRLSIL.

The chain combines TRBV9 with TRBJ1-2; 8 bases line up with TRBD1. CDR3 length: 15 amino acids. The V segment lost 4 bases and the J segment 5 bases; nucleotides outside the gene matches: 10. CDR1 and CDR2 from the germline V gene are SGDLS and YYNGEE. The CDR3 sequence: CASSPTPGTGYGYTF. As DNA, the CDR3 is TGTGCCAGCAGCCCTACCCCAGGGACAGGATATGGCTACACCTTC.

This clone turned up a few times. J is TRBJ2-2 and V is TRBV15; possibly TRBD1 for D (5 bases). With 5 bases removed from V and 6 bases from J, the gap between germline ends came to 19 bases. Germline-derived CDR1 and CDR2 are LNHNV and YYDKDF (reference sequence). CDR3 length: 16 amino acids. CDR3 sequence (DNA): TGTGCCACCAGCGCCGACCTACCCAGGGTCTCCGGGGAGCTGTTTTTT. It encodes CATSADLPRVSGELFF. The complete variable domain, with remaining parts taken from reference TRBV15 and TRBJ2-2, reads DAMVIQNPRYQVTQFGKPVTLSCSQTLNHNVMYWYQQKSSQAPKLLFHYYDKDFNNEADTPDNFQSRRPNTSFCFLDIRSPGLGDTAMYLCATSADLPRVSGELFFGEGSRLTVL.

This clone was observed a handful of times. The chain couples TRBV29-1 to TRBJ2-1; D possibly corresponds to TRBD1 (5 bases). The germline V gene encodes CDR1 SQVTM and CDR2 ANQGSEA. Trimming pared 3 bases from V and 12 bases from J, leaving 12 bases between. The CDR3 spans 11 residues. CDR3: CSVDGAGMQFF. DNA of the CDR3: TGCAGCGTTGATGGCGCAGGGATGCAGTTCTTC.

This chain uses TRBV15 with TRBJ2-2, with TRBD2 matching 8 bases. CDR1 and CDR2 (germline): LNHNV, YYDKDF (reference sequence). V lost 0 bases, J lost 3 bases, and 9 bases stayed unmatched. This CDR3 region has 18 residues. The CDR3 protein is CATSRDRLAGGHTGELFF. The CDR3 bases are TGTGCCACCAGCAGAGATCGGTTGGCGGGAGGACACACCGGGGAGCTGTTTTTT.

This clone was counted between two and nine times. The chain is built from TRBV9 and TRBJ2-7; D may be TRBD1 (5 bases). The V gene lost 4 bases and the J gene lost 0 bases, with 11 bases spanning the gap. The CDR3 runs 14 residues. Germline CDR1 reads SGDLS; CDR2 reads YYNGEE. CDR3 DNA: TGTGCCAGCAGCCGTGACAGCATCTCCTACGAGCAGTACTTC. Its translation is CASSRDSISYEQYF.

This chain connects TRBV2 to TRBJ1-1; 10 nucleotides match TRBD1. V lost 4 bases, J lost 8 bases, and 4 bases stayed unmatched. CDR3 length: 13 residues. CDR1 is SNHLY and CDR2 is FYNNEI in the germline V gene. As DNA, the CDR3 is TGTGCCAGCAGTGGGGACAGGGGATCCGAAGCTTTCTTT. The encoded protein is CASSGDRGSEAFF.

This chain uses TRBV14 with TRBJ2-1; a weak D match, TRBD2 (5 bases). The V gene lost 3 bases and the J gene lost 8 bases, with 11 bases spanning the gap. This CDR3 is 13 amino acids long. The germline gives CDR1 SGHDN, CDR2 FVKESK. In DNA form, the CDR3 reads TGTGCCAGCAGCCAGAGAGGGAGCGATGAGCAGTTCTTC. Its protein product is CASSQRGSDEQFF. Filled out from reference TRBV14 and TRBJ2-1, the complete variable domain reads EAGVTQFPSHSVIEKGQTVTLRCDPISGHDNLYWYRRVMGKEIKFLLHFVKESKQDESGMPNNRFLAERTGGTYSTLKVQPAELEDSGVYFCASSQRGSDEQFFGPGTRLTVL.

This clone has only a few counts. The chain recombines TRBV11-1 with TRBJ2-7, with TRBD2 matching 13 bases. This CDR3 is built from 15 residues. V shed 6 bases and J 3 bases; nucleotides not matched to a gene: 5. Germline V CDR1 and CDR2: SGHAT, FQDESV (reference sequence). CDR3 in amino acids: CASSYGLAGVYEQYF. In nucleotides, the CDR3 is TGTGCCAGCAGTTACGGACTAGCGGGAGTCTACGAGCAGTACTTC.

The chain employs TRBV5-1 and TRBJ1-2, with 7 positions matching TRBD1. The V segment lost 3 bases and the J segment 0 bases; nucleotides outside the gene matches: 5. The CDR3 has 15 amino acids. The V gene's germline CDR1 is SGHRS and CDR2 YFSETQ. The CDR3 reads CASSSAGTANYGYTF. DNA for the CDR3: TGCGCCAGCAGCTCAGCCGGGACAGCTAACTATGGCTACACCTTC.

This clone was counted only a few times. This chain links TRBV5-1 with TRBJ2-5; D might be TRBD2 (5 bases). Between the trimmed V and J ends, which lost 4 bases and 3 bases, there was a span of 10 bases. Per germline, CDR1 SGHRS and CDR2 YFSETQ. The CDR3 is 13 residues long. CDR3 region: CASSRDREETQYF. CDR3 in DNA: TGCGCCAGCAGCCGGGATAGGGAAGAGACCCAGTACTTC.

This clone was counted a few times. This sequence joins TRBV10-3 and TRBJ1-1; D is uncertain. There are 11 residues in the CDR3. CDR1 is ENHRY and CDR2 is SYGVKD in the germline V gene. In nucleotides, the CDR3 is TGTGCTGCTGGAGGGAACACTGAAGCTTTCTTT. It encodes CAAGGNTEAFF.

CDR3 in DNA: TGCAGCGTTCCTAGGGGGACTACCAACACAGATACGCAGTATTTT. Its translation: CSVPRGTTNTDTQYF. V usage is TRBV29-1 and J usage is TRBJ2-3, with D perhaps TRBD2 (7 bases). This CDR3 is 15 amino acids long. The germline V gene encodes CDR1 SQVTM and CDR2 ANQGSEA. The V gene lost 5 bases and the J gene lost 2 bases, with 17 bases spanning the gap.

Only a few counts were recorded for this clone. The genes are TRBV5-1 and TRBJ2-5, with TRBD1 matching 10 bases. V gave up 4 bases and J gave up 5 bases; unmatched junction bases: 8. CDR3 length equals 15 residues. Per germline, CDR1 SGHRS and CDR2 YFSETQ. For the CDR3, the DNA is TGCGCCAGCAGCCTAGGATCGGGACAGGGGGAGACCCAGTACTTC. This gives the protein CASSLGSGQGETQYF.

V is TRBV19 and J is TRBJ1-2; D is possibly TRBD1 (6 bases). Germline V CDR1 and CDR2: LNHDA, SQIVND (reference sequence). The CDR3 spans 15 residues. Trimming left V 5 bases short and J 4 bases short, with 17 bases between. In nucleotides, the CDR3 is TGTGCCAGTAGTCCCGCCGTGGACAGCCTCTATGGCTACACCTTC. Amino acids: CASSPAVDSLYGYTF.

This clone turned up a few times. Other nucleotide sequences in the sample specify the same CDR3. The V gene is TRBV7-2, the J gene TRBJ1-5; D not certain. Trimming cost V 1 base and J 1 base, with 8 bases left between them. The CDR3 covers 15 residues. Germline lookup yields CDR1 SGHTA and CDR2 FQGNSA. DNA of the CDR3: TGTGCCAGCAGCTTAGTGGCGGGGAGCAATCAGCCCCAGCATTTT. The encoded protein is CASSLVAGSNQPQHF.

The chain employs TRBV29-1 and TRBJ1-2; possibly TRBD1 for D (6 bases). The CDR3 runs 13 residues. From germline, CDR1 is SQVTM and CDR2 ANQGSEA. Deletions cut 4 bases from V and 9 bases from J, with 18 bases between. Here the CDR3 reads CSVAHRAAYSYTF. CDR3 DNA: TGCAGCGTTGCCCACAGGGCGGCGTATAGCTACACCTTC.

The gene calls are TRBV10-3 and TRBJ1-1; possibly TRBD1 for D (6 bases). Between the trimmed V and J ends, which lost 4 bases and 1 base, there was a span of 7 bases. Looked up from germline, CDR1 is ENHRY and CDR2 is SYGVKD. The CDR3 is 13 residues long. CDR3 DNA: TGTGCCATCAGTGCGGGACAGAACACTGAAGCTTTCTTT. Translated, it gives CAISAGQNTEAFF.

CDR3 nucleotides: TGTGCCAGCCTGTCGCTCGGGAACACTGAAGCTTTCTTT. Translating gives CASLSLGNTEAFF. The V call is TRBV6-5, the J call TRBJ1-1; D gene uncertain. The germline V gene has CDR1 MNHEY and CDR2 SVGAGI. The V end was cut by 8 bases, the J end by 1 base, with 11 bases between. The CDR3 covers 13 residues.

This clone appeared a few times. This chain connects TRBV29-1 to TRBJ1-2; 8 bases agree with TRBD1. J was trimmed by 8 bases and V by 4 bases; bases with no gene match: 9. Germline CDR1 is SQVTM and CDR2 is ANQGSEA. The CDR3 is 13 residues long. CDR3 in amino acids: CSVGFQGAGGYTF. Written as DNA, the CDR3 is TGCAGCGTTGGGTTTCAGGGGGCAGGAGGCTACACCTTC.